This TCR beta chain was sequenced in a study of naive and memory T cell subsets. Two oligonucleotides, mixed equimolar, formed the beta constant-region primer covering TRBC1 and TRBC2. TCRdb passed the UMI-ligation and nested PCR reads through MiXCR, listing each CDR3 protein once. The sample has 140,000 to 150,000 distinct CDR3 sequences, over 15% seen once. This clonotype was detected ten times or more. Trimming shortened V by 1 base and J by 1 base, and 9 bases separated the two germline ends. This CDR3 is 15 amino acids long. The V gene's germline CDR1 is SGHTA and CDR2 FQGNSA. The sequence derives from a human donor in good health. V gene TRBV7-2 combines with J gene TRBJ2-3; perhaps TRBD1 as D (6 bases). The source material was naive CD4+ T cells from blood. The CDR3 reads CASSLGSGGTDTQYF. The CDR3 nucleotides are TGTGCCAGCAGCTTAGGGTCAGGGGGCACAGATACGCAGTATTTT.